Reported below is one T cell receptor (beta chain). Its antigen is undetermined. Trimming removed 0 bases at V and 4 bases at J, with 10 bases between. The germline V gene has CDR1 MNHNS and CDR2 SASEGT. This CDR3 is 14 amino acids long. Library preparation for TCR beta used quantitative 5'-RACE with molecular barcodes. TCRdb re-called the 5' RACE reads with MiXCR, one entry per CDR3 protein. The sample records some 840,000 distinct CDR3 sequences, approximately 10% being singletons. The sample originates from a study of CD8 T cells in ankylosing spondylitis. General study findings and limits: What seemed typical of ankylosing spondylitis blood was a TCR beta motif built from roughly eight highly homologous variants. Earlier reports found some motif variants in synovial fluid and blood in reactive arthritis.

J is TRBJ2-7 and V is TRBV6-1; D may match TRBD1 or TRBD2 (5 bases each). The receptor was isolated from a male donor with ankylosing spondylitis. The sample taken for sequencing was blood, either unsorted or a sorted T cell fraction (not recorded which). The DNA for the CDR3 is TGTGCCAGCAGTGAAGCTTACAGGAGGTACGAGCAGTACTTC. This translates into CASSEAYRRYEQYF.